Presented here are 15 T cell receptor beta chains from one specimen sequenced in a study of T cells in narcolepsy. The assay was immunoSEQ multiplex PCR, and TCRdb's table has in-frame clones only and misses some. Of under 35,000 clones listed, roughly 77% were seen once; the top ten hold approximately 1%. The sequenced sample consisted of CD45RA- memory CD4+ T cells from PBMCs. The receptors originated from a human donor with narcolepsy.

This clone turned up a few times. The CDR3 DNA reads as TGTGCCAGCAGTTTACGCCAAGGTGGCCGGACTGAAGCTTTCTTT. Its protein product is CASSLRQGGRTEAFF. The chain combines TRBV27 with TRBJ1-1; D is undetermined. CDR1 MNHEY and CDR2 SMNVEV come from the germline V gene (reference sequence). This CDR3 is 15 amino acids long. V was shortened by 2 bases and J by 5 bases, with 15 bases between the two germline ends.

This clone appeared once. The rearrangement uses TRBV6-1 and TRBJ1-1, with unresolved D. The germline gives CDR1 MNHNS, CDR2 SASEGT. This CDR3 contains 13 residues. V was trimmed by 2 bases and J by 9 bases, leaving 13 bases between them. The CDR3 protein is CASSERGYRQAFF. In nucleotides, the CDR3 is TGTGCCAGCAGTGAAAGAGGGTATCGGCAAGCTTTCTTT.

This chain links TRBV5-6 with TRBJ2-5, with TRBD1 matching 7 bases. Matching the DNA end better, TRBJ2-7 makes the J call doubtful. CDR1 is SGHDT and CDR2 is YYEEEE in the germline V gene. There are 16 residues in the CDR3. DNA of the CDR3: TGTGCCAGCAGCCAGTGGGGCAGGGGGACATCCTACGAGCAGTACTTC. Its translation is CASSQWGRGTSYEQYF.

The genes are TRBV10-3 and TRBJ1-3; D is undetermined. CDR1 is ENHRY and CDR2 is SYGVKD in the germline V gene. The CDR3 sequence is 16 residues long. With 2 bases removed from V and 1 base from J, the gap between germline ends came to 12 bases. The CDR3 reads CAISEKERLSGNTIYF. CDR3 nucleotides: TGTGCCATCAGTGAGAAAGAAAGGCTTTCTGGAAACACCATATATTTT.

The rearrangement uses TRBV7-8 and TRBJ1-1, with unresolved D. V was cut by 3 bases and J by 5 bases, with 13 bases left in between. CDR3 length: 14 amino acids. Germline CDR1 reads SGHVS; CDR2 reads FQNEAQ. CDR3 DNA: TGTGCCAGCAGCTTCCAGACCACGGGGACTGAAGCTTTCTTT. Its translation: CASSFQTTGTEAFF. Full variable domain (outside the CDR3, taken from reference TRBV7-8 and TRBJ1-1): GAGVSQSPRYKVAKRGQDVALRCDPISGHVSLFWYQQALGQGPEFLTYFQNEAQLDKSGLPSDRFFAERPEGSVSTLKIQRTQQEDSAVYLCASSFQTTGTEAFFGQGTRLTVV.

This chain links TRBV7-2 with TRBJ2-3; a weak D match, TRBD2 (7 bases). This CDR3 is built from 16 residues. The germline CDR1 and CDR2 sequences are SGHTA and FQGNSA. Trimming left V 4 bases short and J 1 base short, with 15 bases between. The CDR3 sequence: CASSSRGGGGTDTQYF. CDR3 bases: TGTGCCAGCAGCTCAAGGGGGGGCGGTGGCACAGATACGCAGTATTTT.

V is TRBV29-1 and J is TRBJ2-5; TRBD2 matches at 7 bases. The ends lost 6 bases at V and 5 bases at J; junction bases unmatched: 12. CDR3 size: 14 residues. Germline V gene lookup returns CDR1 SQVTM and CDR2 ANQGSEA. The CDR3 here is CSVETTTSRETQYF. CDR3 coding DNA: TGCAGCGTAGAAACTACGACTAGCAGGGAGACCCAGTACTTC.

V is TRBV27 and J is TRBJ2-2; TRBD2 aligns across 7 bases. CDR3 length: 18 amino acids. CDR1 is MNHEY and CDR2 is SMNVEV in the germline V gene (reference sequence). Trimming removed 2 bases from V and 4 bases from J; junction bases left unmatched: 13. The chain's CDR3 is CASSLQVRSGKGTGELFF. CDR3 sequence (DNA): TGTGCCAGCAGTTTACAAGTTAGGAGCGGGAAGGGCACCGGGGAGCTGTTTTTT.

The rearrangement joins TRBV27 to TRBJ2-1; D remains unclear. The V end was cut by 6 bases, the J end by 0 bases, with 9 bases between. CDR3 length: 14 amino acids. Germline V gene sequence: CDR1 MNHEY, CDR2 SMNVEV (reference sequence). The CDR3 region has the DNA TGTGCCAGCAGCCGGGCTAACTCCTACAATGAGCAGTTCTTC. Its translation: CASSRANSYNEQFF.

CDR3 coding DNA: TGTGCCAGCAGCCAAGATGTCAACACCGGGGAGCTGTTTTTT. This translates into CASSQDVNTGELFF. V gene TRBV11-2 combines with J gene TRBJ2-2; D call uncertain. Germline CDR1 reads SGHAT; CDR2 reads FQNNGV. CDR3 length: 14 residues. V was cut by 5 bases and J by 2 bases, with 9 bases left in between. The entire variable domain, with the rest obtained from reference TRBV11-2 and TRBJ2-2, is as follows: EAGVAQSPRYKIIEKRQSVAFWCNPISGHATLYWYQQILGQGPKLLIQFQNNGVVDDSQLPKDRFSAERLKGVDSTLKIQPAKLEDSAVYLCASSQDVNTGELFFGEGSRLTVL.

The CDR3 is CASSFRDRGGKLFF. CDR3 sequence (DNA): TGTGCCAGCAGCTTCCGGGACAGGGGAGGAAAACTGTTTTTT. The rearrangement joins TRBV5-6 to TRBJ1-4, with 10 bases lining up with TRBD1. The CDR3 is 14 amino acids. Trimming cost V 2 bases and J 10 bases; bases outside gene matches: 5. Looked up from germline, CDR1 is SGHDT and CDR2 is YYEEEE. The full variable domain, with the rest looked up from reference TRBV5-6 and TRBJ1-4, is DAGVTQSPTHLIKTRGQQVTLRCSPKSGHDTVSWYQQALGQGPQFIFQYYEEEERQRGNFPDRFSGHQFPNYSSELNVNALLLGDSALYLCASSFRDRGGKLFFGSGTQLSVL.

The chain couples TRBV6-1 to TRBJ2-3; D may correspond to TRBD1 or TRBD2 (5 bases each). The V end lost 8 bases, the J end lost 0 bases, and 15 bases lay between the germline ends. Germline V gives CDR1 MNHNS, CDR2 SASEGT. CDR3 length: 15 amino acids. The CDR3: CASSRGLTSTDTQYF. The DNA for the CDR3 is TGTGCCAGCTCCCGGGGCCTAACTAGCACAGATACGCAGTATTTT.

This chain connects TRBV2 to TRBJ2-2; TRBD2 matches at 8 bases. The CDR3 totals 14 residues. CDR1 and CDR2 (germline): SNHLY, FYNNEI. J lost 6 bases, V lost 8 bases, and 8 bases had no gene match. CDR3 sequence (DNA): TGTGCCAGCTTTAGGCGGGGGGTCGCCGGGGAGCTGTTTTTT. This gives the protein CASFRRGVAGELFF.

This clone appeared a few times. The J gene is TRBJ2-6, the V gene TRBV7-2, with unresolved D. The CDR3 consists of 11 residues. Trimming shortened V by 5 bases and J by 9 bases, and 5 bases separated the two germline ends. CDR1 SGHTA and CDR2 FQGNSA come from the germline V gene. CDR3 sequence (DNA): TGTGCCAGCAGCCCACACAACGTCCTGACTTTC. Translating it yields CASSPHNVLTF.

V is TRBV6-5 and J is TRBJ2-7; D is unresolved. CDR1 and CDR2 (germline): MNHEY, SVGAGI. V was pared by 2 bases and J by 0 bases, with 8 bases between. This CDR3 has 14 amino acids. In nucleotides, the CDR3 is TGTGCCAGCAGTTACGATTACAACTCCTACGAGCAGTACTTC. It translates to CASSYDYNSYEQYF.